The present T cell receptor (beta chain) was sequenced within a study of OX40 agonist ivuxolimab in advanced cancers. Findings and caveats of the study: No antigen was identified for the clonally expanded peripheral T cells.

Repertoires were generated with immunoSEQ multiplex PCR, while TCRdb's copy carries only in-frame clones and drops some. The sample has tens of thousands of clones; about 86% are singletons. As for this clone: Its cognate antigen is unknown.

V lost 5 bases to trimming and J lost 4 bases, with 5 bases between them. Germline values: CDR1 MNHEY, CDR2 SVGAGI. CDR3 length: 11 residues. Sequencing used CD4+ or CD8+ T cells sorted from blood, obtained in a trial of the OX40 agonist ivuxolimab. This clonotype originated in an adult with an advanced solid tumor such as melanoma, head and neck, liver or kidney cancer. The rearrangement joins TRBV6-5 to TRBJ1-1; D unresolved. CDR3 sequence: CASSPITEAFF. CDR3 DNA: TGTGCCAGCAGTCCAATCACTGAAGCTTTCTTT.